This T cell receptor (beta chain) originates from a study of CD8+CD57+ T cells in acquired aplastic anemia. Study at large: Sorting CD4+ and CD8+ cells gave DNA averaging around 3 ug. Overall study findings and caveats: Patients and controls shared some 30 CD8+ CDR3 sequences, highly expressed in patients. Levels of CD8+ Simpson's diversity were not significantly distinct in patients versus controls.

V lost 0 bases, J lost 3 bases, and 6 bases lay in between. This CDR3 spans 13 amino acids. Germline CDR1 DFQATT, CDR2 SNEGSKA (reference sequence). For this clonotype: What it binds is unknown.

Investigators profiled TCR beta VDJ and CDR3 from genomic DNA template. MiXCR, applied by TCRdb to the reads, yields one record per CDR3 protein. The table lists 250,000 to 350,000 distinct CDR3 sequences, approximately 57% of them singletons. The sample comprised sorted CD4+, CD8+, or CD8+CD57+ T cells (not recorded which) from PBMCs. The rearrangement links TRBV20-1 to TRBJ1-5; D is unclear. This TCR was recovered from a human donor with severe aplastic anemia or a healthy control (not recorded which). As DNA, the CDR3 is TGCAGTGCTAGAGATAACCCCAATCAGCCCCAGCATTTT. Amino acid sequence: CSARDNPNQPQHF.